This TCR beta chain comes out of a study of blood T cell repertoires in COVID-19. Study details: The cDNA or gDNA used as material had been derived from T cells, B-cell-depleted T cells, or PBMCs.

J lost 2 bases, V lost 5 bases, and 13 bases had no gene match. CDR1 is SGHAT and CDR2 is FQNNGV in the germline V gene. The CDR3 is 18 residues long. Produced via immunoSEQ multiplex PCR; TCRdb's table is partial and in-frame only. The sample has roughly 100,000 clones, about 86% seen once. J is TRBJ2-5 and V is TRBV11-2; 11 positions match TRBD2. The sequence was obtained from a woman aged 80 or older with active or convalescent COVID-19. The sequenced sample was peripheral blood. The CDR3 region has the DNA TGTGCCAGCAGCCCCCGCCCCGGGACTAGCGGCCTACAAGAGACCCAGTACTTC. Its protein product is CASSPRPGTSGLQETQYF.